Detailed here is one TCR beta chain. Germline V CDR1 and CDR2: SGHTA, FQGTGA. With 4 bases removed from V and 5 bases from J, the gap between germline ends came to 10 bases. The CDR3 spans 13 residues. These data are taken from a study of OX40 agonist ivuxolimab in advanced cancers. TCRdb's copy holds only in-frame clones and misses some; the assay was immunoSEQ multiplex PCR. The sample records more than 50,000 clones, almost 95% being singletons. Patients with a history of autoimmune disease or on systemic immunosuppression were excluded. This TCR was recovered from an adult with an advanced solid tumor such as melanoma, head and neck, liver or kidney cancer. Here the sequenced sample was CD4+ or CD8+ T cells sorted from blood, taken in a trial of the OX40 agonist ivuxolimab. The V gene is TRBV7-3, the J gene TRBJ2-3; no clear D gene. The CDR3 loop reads CASSSRAGDTQYF. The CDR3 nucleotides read TGTGCCAGCAGCTCAAGGGCTGGAGATACGCAGTATTTT. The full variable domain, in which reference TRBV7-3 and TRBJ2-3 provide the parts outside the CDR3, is GAGVSQTPSNKVTEKGKYVELRCDPISGHTALYWYRQSLGQGPEFLIYFQGTGAADDSGLPNDRFFAVRPEGSVSTLKIQRTERGDSAVYLCASSSRAGDTQYFGPGTRLTVL.